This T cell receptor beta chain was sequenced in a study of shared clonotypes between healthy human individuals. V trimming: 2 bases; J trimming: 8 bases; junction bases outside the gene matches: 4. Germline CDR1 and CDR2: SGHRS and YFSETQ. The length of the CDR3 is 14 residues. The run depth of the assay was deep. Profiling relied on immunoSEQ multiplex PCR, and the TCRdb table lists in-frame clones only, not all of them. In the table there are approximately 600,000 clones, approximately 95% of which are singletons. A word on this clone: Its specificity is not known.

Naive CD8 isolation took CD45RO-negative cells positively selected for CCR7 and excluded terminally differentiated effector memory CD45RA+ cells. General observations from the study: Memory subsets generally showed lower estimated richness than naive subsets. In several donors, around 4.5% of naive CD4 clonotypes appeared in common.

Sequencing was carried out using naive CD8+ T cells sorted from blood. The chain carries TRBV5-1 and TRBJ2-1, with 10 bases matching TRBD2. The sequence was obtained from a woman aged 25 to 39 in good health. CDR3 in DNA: TGCGCCAGCAGCTTTCTAGCGGGAGCGGATGAGCAGTTCTTC. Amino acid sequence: CASSFLAGADEQFF.